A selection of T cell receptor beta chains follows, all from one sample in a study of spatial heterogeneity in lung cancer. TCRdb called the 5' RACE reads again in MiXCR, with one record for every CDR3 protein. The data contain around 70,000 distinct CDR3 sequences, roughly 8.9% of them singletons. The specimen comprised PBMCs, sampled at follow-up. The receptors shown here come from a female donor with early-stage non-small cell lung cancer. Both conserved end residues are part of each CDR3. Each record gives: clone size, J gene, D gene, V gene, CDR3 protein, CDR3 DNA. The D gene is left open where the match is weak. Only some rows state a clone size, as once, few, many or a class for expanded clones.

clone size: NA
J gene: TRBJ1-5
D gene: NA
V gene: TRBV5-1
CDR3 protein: CASSLEGYSNQPQHF
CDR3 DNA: TGCGCCAGCAGCTTGGAAGGGTATAGCAATCAGCCCCAGCATTTT

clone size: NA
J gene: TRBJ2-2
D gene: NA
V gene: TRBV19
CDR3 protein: CACGTGELFF
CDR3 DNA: TGTGCCTGTGGGACCGGGGAGCTGTTTTTT

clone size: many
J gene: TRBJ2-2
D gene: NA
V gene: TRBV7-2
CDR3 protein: CASRRPYLNTGELFF
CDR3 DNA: TGTGCCAGCAGGCGACCCTATTTGAACACCGGGGAGCTGTTTTTT

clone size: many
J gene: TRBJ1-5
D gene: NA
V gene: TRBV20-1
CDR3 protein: CSARGDGGGQPQHF
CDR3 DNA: TGCAGTGCTAGAGGAGATGGGGGAGGGCAGCCCCAGCATTTT

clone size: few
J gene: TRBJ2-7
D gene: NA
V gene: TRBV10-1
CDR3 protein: CASSEWQGRGSEQYF
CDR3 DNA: TGCGCCAGCAGTGAGTGGCAGGGGCGAGGGAGCGAGCAGTACTTC

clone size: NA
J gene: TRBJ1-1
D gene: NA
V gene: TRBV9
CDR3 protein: CASSVGETLNTEAFF
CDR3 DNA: TGTGCCAGCAGCGTAGGGGAGACACTGAACACTGAAGCTTTCTTT

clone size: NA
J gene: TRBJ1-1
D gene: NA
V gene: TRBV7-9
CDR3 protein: CASSLGRGAGPKTEAFF
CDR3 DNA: TGTGCCAGCAGCTTAGGGCGAGGGGCTGGTCCGAAAACTGAAGCTTTCTTT

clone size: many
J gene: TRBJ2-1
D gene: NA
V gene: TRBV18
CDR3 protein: CASSPRGAGSYNEQFF
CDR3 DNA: TGTGCCAGCTCACCACGCGGTGCGGGCTCCTACAATGAGCAGTTCTTC

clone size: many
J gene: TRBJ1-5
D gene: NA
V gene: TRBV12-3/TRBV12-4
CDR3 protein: CASSTSIAQPQHF
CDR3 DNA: TGTGCCAGCAGTACTTCCATTGCGCAGCCCCAGCATTTT

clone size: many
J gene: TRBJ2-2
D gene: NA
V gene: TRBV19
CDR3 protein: CASNGWAGELFF
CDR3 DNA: TGTGCCAGTAATGGTTGGGCCGGGGAGCTGTTTTTT

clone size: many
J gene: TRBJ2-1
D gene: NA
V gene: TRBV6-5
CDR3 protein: CASRPPGHNEQFF
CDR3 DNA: TGTGCCAGCAGACCTCCGGGCCACAATGAGCAGTTCTTC

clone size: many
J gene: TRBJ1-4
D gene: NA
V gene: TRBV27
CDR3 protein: CASSARRVEKLFF
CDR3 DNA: TGTGCCAGCAGTGCCCGCAGGGTTGAAAAACTGTTTTTT

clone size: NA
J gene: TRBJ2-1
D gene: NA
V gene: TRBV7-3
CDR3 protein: CASSLPGDNEQFF
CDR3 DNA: TGTGCCAGCAGCCTCCCGGGGGACAATGAGCAGTTCTTC

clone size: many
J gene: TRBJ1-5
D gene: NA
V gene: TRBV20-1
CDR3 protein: CSALPGSGQPQHF
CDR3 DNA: TGCAGTGCCCTCCCGGGCAGCGGTCAGCCCCAGCATTTT

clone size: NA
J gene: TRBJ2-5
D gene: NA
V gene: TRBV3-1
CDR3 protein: CASSHEAERTQYF
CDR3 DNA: TGTGCCAGCAGCCATGAGGCCGAGCGGACCCAGTACTTC

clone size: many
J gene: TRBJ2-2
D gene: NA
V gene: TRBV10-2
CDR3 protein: CASAYSNTGELFF
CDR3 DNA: TGCGCCAGCGCCTACTCGAACACCGGGGAGCTGTTTTTT

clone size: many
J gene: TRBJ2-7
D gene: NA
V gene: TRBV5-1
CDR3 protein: CASRADPYEQYF
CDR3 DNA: TGCGCCAGCAGGGCAGACCCCTACGAGCAGTACTTC

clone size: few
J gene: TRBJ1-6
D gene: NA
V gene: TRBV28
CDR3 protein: CASSPTGVYTGGSPLHF
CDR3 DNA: TGTGCCAGCAGTCCGACAGGCGTTTATACTGGGGGTTCACCCCTCCACTTT

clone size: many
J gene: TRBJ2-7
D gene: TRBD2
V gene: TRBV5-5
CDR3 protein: CASNYGTSGRGQYF
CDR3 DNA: TGTGCCAGCAACTACGGGACTAGCGGGAGGGGGCAGTACTTC

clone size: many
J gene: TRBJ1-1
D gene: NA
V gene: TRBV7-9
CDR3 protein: CASISLAWTEAFF
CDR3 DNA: TGTGCCAGCATCAGTTTAGCTTGGACTGAAGCTTTCTTT